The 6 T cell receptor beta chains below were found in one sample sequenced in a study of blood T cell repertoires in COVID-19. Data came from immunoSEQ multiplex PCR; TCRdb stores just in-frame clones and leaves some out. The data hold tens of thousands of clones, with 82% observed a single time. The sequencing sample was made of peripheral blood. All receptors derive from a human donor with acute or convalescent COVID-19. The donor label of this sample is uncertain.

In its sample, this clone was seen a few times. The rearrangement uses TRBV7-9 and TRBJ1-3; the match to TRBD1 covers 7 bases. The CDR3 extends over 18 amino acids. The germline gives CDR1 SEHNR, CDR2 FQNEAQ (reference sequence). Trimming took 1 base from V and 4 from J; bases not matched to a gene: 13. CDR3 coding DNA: TGTGCCAGCAGCTTAGGGCTCCACAGGGGACCTTTGGGAAACACCATATATTTT. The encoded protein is CASSLGLHRGPLGNTIYF. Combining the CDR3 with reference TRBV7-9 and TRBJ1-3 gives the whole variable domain DTGVSQNPRHKITKRGQNVTFRCDPISEHNRLYWYRQTLGQGPEFLTYFQNEAQLEKSRLLSDRFSAERPKGSFSTLEIQRTEQGDSAMYLCASSLGLHRGPLGNTIYFGEGSWLTVV.

The CDR3: CASSLNSPTGTGVDTQYF. Here the CDR3 DNA reads TGTGCCAGCTCACTTAACTCCCCTACTGGAACGGGGGTTGATACGCAGTATTTT. V and J are TRBV18 and TRBJ2-3; weak D call: TRBD2 (6 bases). Germline-derived CDR1 and CDR2 are KGHSH and LQKENI. This CDR3 contains 18 residues. The V gene lost 4 bases and the J gene lost 6 bases, with 26 bases spanning the gap. Filled out from reference TRBV18 and TRBJ2-3, the complete variable domain reads NAGVMQNPRHLVRRRGQEARLRCSPMKGHSHVYWYRQLPEEGLKFMVYLQKENIIDESGMPKERFSAEFPKEGPSILRIQQVVRGDSAAYFCASSLNSPTGTGVDTQYFGPGTRLTVL.

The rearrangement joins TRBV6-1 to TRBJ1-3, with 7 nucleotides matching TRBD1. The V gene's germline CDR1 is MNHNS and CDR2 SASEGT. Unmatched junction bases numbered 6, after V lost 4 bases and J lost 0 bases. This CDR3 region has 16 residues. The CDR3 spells CASSGGTVASGNTIYF. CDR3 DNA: TGTGCCAGCAGTGGCGGGACAGTAGCCTCTGGAAACACCATATATTTT.

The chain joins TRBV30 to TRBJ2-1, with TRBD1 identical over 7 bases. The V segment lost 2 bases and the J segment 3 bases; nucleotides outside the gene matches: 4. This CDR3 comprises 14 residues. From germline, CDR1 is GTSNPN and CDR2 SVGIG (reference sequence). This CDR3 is CAWSLTGRYNEQFF. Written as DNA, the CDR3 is TGTGCCTGGAGTTTGACAGGGCGCTACAATGAGCAGTTCTTC.

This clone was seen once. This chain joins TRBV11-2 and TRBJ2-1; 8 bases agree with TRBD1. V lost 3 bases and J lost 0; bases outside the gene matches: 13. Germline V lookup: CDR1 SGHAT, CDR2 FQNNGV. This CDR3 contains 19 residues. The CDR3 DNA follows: TGTGCCAGCAGCTTCCAAGGACAGGGATCCTTGAGCTCCTACAATGAGCAGTTCTTC. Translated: CASSFQGQGSLSSYNEQFF.

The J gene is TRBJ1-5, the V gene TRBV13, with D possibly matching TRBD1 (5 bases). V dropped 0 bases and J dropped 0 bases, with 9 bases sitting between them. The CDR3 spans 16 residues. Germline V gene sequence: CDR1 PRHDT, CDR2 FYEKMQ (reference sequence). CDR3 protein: CASSLGGVLSNQPQHF. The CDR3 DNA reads TGTGCCAGCAGCTTAGGAGGGGTCCTTAGCAATCAGCCCCAGCATTTT.